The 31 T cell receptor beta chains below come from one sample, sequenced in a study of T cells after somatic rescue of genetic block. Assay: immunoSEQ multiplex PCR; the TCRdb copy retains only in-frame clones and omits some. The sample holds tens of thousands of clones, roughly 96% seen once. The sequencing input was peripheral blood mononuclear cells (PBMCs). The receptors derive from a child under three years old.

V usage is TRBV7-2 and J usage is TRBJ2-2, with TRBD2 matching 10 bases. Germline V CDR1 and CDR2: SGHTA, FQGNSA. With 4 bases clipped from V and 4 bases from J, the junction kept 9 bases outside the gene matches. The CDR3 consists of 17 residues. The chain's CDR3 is CASSSSKLAGATGELFF. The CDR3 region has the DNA TGTGCCAGCAGCTCCTCAAAGCTAGCGGGAGCCACCGGGGAGCTGTTTTTT.

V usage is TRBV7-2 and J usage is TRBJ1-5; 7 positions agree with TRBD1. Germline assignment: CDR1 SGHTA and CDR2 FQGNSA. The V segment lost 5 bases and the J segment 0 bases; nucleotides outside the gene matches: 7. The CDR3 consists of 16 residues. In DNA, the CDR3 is TGTGCCAGCAGCCCCAGACAGGGCTATAGCAATCAGCCCCAGCATTTT. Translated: CASSPRQGYSNQPQHF.

CDR3 coding DNA: TGTGCCAGCAGCCCCGGACTAGCAGTCTACGAGCAGTACTTC. It encodes CASSPGLAVYEQYF. The gene calls are TRBV27 and TRBJ2-7; TRBD2 matches 8 bases. The CDR3 loop spans 14 amino acids. Germline CDR1 MNHEY, CDR2 SMNVEV (reference sequence). The ends lost 6 bases at V and 3 bases at J; junction bases unmatched: 7.

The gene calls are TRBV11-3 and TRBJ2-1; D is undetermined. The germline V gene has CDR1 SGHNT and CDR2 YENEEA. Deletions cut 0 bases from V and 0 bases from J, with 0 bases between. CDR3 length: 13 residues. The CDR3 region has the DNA TGTGCCAGCAGCTTAGACTCCTACAATGAGCAGTTCTTC. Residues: CASSLDSYNEQFF.

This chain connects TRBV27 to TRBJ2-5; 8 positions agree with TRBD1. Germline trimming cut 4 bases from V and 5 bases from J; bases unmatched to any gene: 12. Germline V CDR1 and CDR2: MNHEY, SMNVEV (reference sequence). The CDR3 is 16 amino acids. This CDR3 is CASSSIRDRGRETQYF. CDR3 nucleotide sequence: TGTGCCAGCAGTTCTATCCGTGACAGGGGCCGGGAGACCCAGTACTTC.

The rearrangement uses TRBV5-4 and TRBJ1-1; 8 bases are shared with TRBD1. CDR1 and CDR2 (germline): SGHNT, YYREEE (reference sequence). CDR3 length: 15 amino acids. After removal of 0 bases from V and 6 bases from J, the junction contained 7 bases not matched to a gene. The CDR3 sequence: CASSLERTGIPEAFF. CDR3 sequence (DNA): TGTGCCAGCAGCTTGGAAAGGACAGGGATCCCTGAAGCTTTCTTT.

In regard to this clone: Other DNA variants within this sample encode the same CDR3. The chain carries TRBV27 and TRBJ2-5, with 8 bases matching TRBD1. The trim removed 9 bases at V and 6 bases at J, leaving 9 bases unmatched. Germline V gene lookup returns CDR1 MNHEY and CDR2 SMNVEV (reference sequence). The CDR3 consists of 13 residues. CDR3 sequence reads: CASRPGQVKTQYF. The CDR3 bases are TGTGCCAGTCGACCGGGACAGGTGAAGACCCAGTACTTC.

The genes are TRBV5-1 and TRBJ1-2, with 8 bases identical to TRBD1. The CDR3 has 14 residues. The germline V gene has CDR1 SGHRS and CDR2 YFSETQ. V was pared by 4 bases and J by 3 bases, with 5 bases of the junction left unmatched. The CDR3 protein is CASSPGGQDYGYTF. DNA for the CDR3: TGCGCCAGCAGCCCAGGGGGACAGGACTATGGCTACACCTTC.

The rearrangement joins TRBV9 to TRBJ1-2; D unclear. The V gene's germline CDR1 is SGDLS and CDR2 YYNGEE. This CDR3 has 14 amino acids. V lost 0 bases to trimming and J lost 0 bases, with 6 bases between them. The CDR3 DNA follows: TGTGCCAGCAGCGTAGCTCAGGCTAACTATGGCTACACCTTC. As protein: CASSVAQANYGYTF. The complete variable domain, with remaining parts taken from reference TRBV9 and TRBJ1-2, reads DSGVTQTPKHLITATGQRVTLRCSPRSGDLSVYWYQQSLDQGLQFLIQYYNGEERAKGNILERFSAQQFPDLHSELNLSSLELGDSALYFCASSVAQANYGYTFGSGTRLTVV.

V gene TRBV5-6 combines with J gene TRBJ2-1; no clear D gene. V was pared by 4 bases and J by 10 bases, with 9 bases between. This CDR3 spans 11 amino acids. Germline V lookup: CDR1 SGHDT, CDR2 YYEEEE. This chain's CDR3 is CASSASLEQFF. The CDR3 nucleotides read TGTGCCAGCAGCGCTTCACTAGAGCAGTTCTTC.

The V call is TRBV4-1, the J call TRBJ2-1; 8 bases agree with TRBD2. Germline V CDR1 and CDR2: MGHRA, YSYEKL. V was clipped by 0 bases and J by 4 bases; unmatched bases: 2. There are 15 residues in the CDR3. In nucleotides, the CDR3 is TGCGCCAGCAGCCAAGATCCGGGAGGGTACAATGAGCAGTTCTTC. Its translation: CASSQDPGGYNEQFF.

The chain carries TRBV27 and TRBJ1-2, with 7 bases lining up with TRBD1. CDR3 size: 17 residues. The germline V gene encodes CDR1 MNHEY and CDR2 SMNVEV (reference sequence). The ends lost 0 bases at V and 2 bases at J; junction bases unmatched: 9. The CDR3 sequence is CASSLSLRPGQNYGYTF. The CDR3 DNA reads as TGTGCCAGCAGTTTATCACTCCGGCCGGGACAGAACTATGGCTACACCTTC.

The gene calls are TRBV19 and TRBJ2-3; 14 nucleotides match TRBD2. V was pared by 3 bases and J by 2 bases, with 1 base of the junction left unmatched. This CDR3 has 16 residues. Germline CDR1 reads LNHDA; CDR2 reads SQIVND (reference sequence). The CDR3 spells CASSMGLAGDTDTQYF. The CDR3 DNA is TGTGCCAGTAGTATGGGACTAGCGGGAGACACAGATACGCAGTATTTT.

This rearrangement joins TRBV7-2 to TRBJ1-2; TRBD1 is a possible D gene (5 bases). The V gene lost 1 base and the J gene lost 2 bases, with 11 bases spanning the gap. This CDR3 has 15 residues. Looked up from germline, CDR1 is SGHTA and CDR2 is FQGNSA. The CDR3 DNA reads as TGTGCCAGCAGCTTAGATCGGGCAGGGAACTATGGCTACACCTTC. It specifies CASSLDRAGNYGYTF.

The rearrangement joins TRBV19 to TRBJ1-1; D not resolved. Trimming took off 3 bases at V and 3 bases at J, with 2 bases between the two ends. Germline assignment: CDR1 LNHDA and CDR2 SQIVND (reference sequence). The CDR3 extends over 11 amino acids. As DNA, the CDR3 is TGTGCCAGTAGTATTCACACTGAAGCTTTCTTT. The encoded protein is CASSIHTEAFF.

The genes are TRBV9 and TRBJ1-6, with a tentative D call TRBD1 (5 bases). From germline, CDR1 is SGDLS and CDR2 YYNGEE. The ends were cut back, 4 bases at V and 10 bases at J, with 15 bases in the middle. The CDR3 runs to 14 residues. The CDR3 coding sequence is TGTGCCAGCAGCTTTACGGGGGAGGACTCACCCCTCCACTTT. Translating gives CASSFTGEDSPLHF.

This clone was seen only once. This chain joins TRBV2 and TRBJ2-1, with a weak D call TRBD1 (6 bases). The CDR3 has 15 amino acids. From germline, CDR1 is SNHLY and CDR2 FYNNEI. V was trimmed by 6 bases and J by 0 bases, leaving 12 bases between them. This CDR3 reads CASSPEGGSYNEQFF. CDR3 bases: TGTGCCAGCAGCCCGGAAGGGGGCTCCTACAATGAGCAGTTCTTC.

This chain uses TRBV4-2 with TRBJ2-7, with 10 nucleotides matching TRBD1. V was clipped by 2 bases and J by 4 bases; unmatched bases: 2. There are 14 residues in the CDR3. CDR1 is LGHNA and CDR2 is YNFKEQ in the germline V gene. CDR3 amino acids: CASSQRTGGYEQYF. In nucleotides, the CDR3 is TGTGCCAGCAGCCAAAGGACAGGGGGTTACGAGCAGTACTTC.

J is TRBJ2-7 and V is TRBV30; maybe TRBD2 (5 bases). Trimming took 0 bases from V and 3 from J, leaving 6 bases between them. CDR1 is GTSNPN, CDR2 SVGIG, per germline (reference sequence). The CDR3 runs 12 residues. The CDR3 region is CAWSVRGYEQYF. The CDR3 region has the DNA TGTGCCTGGAGTGTACGGGGCTACGAGCAGTACTTC.

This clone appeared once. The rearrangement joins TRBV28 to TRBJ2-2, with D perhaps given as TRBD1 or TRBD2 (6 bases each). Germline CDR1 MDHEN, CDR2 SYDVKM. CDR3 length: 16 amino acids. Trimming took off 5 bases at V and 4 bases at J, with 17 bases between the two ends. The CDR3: CASSAPGATLTGELFF. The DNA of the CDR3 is TGTGCCAGCAGTGCCCCGGGGGCGACCCTCACCGGGGAGCTGTTTTTT.

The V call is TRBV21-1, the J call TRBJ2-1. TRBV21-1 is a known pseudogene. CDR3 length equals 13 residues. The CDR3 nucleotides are TGTGCCAGCAGCACCGGGCCCTGCAATGAGCAGTTCTTC. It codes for CASSTGPCNEQFF.

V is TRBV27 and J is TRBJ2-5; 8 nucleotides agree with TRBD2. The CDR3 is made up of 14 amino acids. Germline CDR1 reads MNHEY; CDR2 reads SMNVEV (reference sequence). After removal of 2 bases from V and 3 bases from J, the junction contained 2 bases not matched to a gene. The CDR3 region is CASSLILAEETQYF. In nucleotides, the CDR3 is TGTGCCAGCAGTTTAATACTAGCGGAAGAGACCCAGTACTTC.

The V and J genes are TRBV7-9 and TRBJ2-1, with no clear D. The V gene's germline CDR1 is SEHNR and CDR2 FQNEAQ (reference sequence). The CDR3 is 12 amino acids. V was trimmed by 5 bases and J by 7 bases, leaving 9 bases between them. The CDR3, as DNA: TGTGCCAGCAGCATTCATAAAAATGAGCAGTTCTTC. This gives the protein CASSIHKNEQFF.

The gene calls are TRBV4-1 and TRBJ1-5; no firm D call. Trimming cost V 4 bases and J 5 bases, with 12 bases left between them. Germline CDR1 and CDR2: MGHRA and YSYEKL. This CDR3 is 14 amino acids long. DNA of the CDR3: TGCGCCAGCAGCCCGGGTCTTAGGTATCAGCCCCAGCATTTT. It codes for CASSPGLRYQPQHF.

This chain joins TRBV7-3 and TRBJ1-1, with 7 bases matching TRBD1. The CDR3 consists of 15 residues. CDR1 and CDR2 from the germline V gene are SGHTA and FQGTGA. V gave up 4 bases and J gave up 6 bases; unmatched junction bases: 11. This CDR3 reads CASSSLSTGRAEAFF. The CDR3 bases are TGTGCCAGCAGCTCCCTTTCGACAGGGAGGGCTGAAGCTTTCTTT.

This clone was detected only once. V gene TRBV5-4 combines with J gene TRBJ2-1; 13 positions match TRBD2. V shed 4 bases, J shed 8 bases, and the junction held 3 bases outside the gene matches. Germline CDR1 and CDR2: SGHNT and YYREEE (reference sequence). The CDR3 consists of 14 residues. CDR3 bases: TGTGCCAGCAGCCTCGGACTAGCGGGAGATGAGCAGTTCTTC. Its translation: CASSLGLAGDEQFF.

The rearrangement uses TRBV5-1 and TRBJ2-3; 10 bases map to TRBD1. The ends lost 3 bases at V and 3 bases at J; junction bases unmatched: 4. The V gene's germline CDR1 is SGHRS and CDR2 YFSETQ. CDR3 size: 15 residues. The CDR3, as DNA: TGCGCCAGCAGCTCTCCGGGACAGGGGACAGATACGCAGTATTTT. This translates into CASSSPGQGTDTQYF.

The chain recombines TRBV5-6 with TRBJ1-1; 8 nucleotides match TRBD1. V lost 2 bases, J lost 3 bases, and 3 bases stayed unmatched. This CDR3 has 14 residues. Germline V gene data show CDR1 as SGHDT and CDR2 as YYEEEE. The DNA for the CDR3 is TGTGCCAGCAGCTTAACAGGGGGAGACACTGAAGCTTTCTTT. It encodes CASSLTGGDTEAFF.

The CDR3: CASSEGGVSYEQYF. The CDR3 DNA follows: TGTGCCAGCAGTGAAGGGGGGGTCTCCTACGAGCAGTACTTC. J is TRBJ2-7 and V is TRBV6-5; D possibly corresponds to TRBD2 (7 bases). In germline, CDR1 is MNHEY, CDR2 SVGAGI. The length of the CDR3 is 14 residues. Deletions cut 5 bases from V and 0 bases from J, with 11 bases between.

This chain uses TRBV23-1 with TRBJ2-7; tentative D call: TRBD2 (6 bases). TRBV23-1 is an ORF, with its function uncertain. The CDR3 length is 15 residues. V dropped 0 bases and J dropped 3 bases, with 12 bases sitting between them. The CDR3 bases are TGCGCCAGCAGTCAATCACAGTGGGGGGACTACGAGCAGTACTTC. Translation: CASSQSQWGDYEQYF.

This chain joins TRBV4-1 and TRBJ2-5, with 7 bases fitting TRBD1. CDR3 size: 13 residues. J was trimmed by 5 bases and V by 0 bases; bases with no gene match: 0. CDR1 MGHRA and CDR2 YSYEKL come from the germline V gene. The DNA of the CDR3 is TGCGCCAGCAGCCAAGACAGGGGGGAGACCCAGTACTTC. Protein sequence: CASSQDRGETQYF.